This T cell receptor (beta chain) was recorded in a study of blood T cell repertoires in COVID-19. The V gene end was trimmed by 5 bases and the J gene end by 5 bases; junction bases not matched to a gene: 0. The germline CDR1 and CDR2 sequences are MNHNY and SVGAGI (reference sequence). This CDR3 contains 12 residues. Sequencing used immunoSEQ multiplex PCR; TCRdb keeps in-frame clones, though not all of them. The data hold about 370,000 clones, with 89% observed a single time. The clonotype originates from a woman aged 25 to 39 with COVID-19, enrolled during active disease. Source material: peripheral blood. This chain links TRBV6-6 with TRBJ1-2; 9 bases agree with TRBD1. CDR3 in amino acids: CASSDRGYGYTF. CDR3 nucleotides: TGTGCCAGCAGTGACAGGGGGTATGGCTACACCTTC.